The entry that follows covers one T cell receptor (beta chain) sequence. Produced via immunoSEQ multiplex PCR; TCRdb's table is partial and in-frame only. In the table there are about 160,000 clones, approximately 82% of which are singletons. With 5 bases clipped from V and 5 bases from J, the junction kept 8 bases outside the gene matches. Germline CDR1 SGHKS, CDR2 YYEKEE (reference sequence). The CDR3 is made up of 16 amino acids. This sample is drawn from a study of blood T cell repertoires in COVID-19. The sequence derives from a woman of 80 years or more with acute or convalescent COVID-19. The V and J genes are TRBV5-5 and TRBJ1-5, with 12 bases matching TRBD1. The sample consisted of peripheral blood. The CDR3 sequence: CASRYGTGGYDQPQHF. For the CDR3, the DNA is TGTGCCAGCAGGTACGGGACAGGGGGCTACGATCAGCCCCAGCATTTT.